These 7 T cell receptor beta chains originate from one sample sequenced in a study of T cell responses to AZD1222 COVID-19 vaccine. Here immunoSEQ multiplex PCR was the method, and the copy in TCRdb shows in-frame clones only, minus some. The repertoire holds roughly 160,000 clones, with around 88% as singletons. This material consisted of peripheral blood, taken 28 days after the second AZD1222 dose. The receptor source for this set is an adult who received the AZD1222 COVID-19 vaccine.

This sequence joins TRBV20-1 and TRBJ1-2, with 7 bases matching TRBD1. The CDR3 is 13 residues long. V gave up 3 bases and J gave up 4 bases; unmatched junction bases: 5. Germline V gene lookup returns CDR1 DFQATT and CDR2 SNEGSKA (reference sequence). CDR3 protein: CSASKTGFYGYTF. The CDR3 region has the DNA TGCAGTGCTAGTAAGACAGGGTTCTATGGCTACACCTTC.

CDR3 amino acids: CASSSLLGTDYEQYF. CDR3 coding DNA: TGTGCCAGCAGCTCCCTTTTGGGGACGGATTACGAGCAGTACTTC. This chain links TRBV5-6 with TRBJ2-7; perhaps D is TRBD1 or TRBD2 (5 bases each). Trimming took off 3 bases at V and 4 bases at J, with 17 bases between the two ends. The CDR3 extends over 15 amino acids. The germline CDR1 and CDR2 sequences are SGHDT and YYEEEE. The whole variable domain, filled in from reference TRBV5-6 and TRBJ2-7, reads DAGVTQSPTHLIKTRGQQVTLRCSPKSGHDTVSWYQQALGQGPQFIFQYYEEEERQRGNFPDRFSGHQFPNYSSELNVNALLLGDSALYLCASSSLLGTDYEQYFGPGTRLTVT.

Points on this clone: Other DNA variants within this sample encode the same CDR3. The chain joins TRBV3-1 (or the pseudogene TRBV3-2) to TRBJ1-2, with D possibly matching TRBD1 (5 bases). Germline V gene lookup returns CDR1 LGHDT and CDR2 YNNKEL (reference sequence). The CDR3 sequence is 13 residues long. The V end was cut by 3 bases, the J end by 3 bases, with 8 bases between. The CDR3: CASSQTGDYGYTF. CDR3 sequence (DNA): TGTGCCAGCAGCCAGACGGGGGACTATGGCTACACCTTC.

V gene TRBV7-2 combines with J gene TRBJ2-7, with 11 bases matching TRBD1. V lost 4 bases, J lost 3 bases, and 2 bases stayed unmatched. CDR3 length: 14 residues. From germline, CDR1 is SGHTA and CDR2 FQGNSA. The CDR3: CASSSGTGGYEQYF. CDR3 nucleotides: TGTGCCAGCAGCTCCGGGACAGGGGGCTACGAGCAGTACTTC.

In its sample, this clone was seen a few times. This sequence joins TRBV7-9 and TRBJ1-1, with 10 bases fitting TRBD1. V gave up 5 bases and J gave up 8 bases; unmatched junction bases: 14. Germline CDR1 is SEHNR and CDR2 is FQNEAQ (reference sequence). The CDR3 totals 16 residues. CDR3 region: CASSHSTGQGPPEAFF. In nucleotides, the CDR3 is TGTGCCAGCAGCCACAGTACGGGACAGGGGCCTCCAGAAGCTTTCTTT.

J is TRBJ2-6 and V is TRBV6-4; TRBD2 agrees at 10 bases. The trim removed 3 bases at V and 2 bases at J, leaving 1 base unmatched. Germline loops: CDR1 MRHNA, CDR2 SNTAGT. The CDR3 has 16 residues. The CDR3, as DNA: TGTGCCAGCAGTGAAGCGGGGGGGCCTGGGGCCAACGTCCTGACTTTC. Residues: CASSEAGGPGANVLTF.

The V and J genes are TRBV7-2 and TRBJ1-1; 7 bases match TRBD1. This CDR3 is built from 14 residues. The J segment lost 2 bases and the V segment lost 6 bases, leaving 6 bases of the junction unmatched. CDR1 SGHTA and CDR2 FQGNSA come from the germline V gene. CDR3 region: CASRTGVGNTEAFF. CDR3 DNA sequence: TGTGCCAGCAGAACAGGGGTGGGCAACACTGAAGCTTTCTTT.